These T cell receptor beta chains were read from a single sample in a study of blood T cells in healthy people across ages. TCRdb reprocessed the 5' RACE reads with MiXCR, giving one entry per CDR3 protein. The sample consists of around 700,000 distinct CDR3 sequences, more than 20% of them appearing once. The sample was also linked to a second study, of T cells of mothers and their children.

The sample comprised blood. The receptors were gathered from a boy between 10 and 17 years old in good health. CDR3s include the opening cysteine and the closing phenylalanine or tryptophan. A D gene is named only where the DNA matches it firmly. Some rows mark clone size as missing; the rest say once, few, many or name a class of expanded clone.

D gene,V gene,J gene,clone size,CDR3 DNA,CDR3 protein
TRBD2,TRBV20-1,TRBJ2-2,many,TGCAGTGCTAGTTGGGCGGGAGGCACCGGGGAGCTGTTTTTT,CSASWAGGTGELFF
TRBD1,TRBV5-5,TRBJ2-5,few,TGTGCCAGCAGTCCTAGGACAGGGGGGCGCGAGGAGACCCAGTACTTC,CASSPRTGGREETQYF
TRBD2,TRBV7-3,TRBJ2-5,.,TGTGCCAGCAGCCTAATAGCGGGAGGGTACCAAGAGACCCAGTGCTTC,CASSLIAGGYQETQCF
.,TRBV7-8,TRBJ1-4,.,TGTGCCAGCAGCTCCTCATTAGCGACAAAGGGGGAAAAACTGTTTTTT,CASSSSLATKGEKLFF
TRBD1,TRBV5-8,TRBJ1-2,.,TGTGCCAGCAGCTTCAGGGGGCGTTATGGCTACACCTTC,CASSFRGRYGYTF
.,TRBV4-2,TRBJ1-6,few,TGTGCCAGCAGCCGGCTCGAGGTGCCGGCCGGTTCACCCCTCCACTTT,CASSRLEVPAGSPLHF
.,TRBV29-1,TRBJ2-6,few,TGCAGCGTTTCCGACATCTCTGGGGCCAACGTCCTGACTTTC,CSVSDISGANVLTF
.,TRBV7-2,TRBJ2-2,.,TGTGCCAGCAGCCAGATGGCGGGACTCACCGGGGAGCTGTTTTTT,CASSQMAGLTGELFF
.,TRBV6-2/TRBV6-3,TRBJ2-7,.,TGTGCCAGCAGTTACGGGCAGTTAGTCTCCTACGAGCAGTACTTC,CASSYGQLVSYEQYF
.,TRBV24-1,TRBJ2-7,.,TGTGCCACCAGCGATCCAGAGGAGCGGTACGAGCAGTACTTC,CATSDPEERYEQYF
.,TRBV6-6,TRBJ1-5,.,TGTGCCAGCAATACGGACCGCAATCAGCCCCAGCATTTT,CASNTDRNQPQHF
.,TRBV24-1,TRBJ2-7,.,TGTGCCACCAGTGATTTCGGGGGTCTCGAGCAGTACTTC,CATSDFGGLEQYF
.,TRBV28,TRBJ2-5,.,TGTGCCAGCAGTTCGGATAAGGGGACCCAGTACTTC,CASSSDKGTQYF
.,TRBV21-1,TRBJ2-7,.,.,CASSKVGQGAYEQYF
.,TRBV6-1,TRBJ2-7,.,TGTGCCAGCAGCTTCAGACAGCTCTACGAGCAGTACTTC,CASSFRQLYEQYF
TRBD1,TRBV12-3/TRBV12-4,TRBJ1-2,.,TGTGCCAGCGGCAATCCCAGACAGGGGTTTTATGGCTACACCTTC,CASGNPRQGFYGYTF
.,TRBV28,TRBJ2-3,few,TGTGCCAGCAGTTCCCTGGACGGCACAGATACGCAGTATTTT,CASSSLDGTDTQYF
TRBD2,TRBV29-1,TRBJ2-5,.,TGCAGCGTTACCGGCGGGAGTGTGGAGACCCAGTACTTC,CSVTGGSVETQYF
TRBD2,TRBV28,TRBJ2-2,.,TGTGCCAGCAGAATCCGACTAGCGGCCAACACCGGGGAGCTGTTTTTT,CASRIRLAANTGELFF
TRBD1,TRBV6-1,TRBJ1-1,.,TGTGCCAGCATTGGGACAGTTACGTCTGAAGCTTTCTTT,CASIGTVTSEAFF
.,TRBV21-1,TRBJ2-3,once,TGTGCCAGCAACCAACTAGCGGGCACAGATACGCAGTATTTT,CASNQLAGTDTQYF
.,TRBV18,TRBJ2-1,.,TGTGCCAGCTCACCACTAGGTGATTATGAGCAGTTCTTC,CASSPLGDYEQFF
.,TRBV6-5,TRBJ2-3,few,TGTGCCAGCAGTCGATCAGGGGGGCGGGGTACAGATACGCAGTATTTT,CASSRSGGRGTDTQYF